These T cell receptor beta chains were read from a single sample in a study of CD8 T cells in ankylosing spondylitis. TCRdb analysed the 5' RACE reads with MiXCR anew, one entry per CDR3 protein. The table has about 260,000 distinct CDR3 sequences, approximately 24% seen once. Sequenced material: blood, either unsorted or a sorted T cell fraction (not recorded which). These receptors all come from a male donor with ankylosing spondylitis or in good health (not recorded which). CDR3s leave out the opening cysteine and the closing phenylalanine or tryptophan.

J gene: TRBJ2-5; V gene: TRBV12-5; CDR3 protein: ASGPGQSEQETQY
J gene: TRBJ1-1; V gene: TRBV5-1; CDR3 protein: ASSTGQGVLVDTEAF
J gene: TRBJ2-1; V gene: TRBV5-5; CDR3 protein: ASSPSGGNYNEQF
J gene: TRBJ2-3; V gene: TRBV12-3/TRBV12-4; CDR3 protein: ASRVAGASTDTQY
J gene: TRBJ1-6; V gene: TRBV19; CDR3 protein: ASSIERNSPLH
J gene: TRBJ2-2; V gene: TRBV6-5; CDR3 protein: ASTSDRPNTGELF
J gene: TRBJ2-7; V gene: TRBV20-1; CDR3 protein: SARVWRGSSYEQY
J gene: TRBJ2-5; V gene: TRBV3-1; CDR3 protein: ASSHKGQGRQETQY
J gene: TRBJ2-3; V gene: TRBV2; CDR3 protein: ASSPDYPPWY
J gene: TRBJ2-2; V gene: TRBV5-1; CDR3 protein: ASTTSAGELF
J gene: TRBJ1-1; V gene: TRBV11-2; CDR3 protein: ASSLRLGPNTEAF
J gene: TRBJ2-4; V gene: TRBV20-1; CDR3 protein: SASRQMENIQY
J gene: TRBJ2-1; V gene: TRBV5-6; CDR3 protein: ASSSRRLAESYNEQF
J gene: TRBJ2-7; V gene: TRBV20-1; CDR3 protein: SAGEGSGLIEQY
J gene: TRBJ2-1; V gene: TRBV20-1; CDR3 protein: SARDLLIQYNEQF
J gene: TRBJ2-3; V gene: TRBV10-3; CDR3 protein: AISESTGPSTDTQY
J gene: TRBJ2-5; V gene: TRBV12-3/TRBV12-4; CDR3 protein: ASSPNRGDIGGETQY
J gene: TRBJ1-2; V gene: TRBV7-2; CDR3 protein: ASSLGATNYGYT
J gene: TRBJ2-3; V gene: TRBV7-9; CDR3 protein: ASSLRSRADTQY
J gene: TRBJ2-7; V gene: TRBV12-3/TRBV12-4; CDR3 protein: ASSSTTSYEQY